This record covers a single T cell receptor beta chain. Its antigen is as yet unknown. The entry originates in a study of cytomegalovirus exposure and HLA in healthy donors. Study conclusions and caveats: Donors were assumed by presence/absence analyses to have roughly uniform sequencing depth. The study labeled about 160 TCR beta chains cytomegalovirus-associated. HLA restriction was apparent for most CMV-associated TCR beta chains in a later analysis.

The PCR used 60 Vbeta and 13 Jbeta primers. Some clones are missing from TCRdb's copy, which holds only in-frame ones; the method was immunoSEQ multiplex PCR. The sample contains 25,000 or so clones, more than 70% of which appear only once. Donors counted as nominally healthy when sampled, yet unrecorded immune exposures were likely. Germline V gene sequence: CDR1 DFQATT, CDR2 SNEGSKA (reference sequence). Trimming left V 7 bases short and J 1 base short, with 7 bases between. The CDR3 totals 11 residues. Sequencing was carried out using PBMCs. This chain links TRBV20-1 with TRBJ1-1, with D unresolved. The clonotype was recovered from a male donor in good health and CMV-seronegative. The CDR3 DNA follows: TGCAGTGTTTTCAGGAACACTGAAGCTTTCTTT. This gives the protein CSVFRNTEAFF.